This record concerns one T cell receptor beta chain sequence. This sample was taken from a study of blood T cell repertoires in COVID-19. The germline gives CDR1 KGHSH, CDR2 LQKENI. V lost 3 bases and J 6 bases, leaving 11 bases between the germline ends. The CDR3 runs to 13 residues. Only in-frame clones appear in the TCRdb table, and some are missing; sequencing was by immunoSEQ multiplex PCR. The sample holds 60,000 to 85,000 clones, 70% to 90% seen once. The sequence derives from a human donor in a cohort sampled during active COVID-19. The V gene is TRBV18, the J gene TRBJ1-2; perhaps TRBD1 as D (6 bases). Input material: peripheral blood. CDR3 residues: CASSPRQEDGYTF. The CDR3, as DNA: TGTGCCAGCTCACCCCGACAGGAAGATGGCTACACCTTC.